Below are 22 T cell receptor beta chains sequenced from a single sample in a study of regulatory T cells in long-lasting Graves disease. Building the TCR beta libraries relied on iRepertoire HTBI primers, and CDR3 regions underwent Arm-PCR. TCRdb ran MiXCR on the multiplex PCR reads and lists one entry per CDR3 protein. Among 350,000 to 400,000 distinct CDR3 sequences listed, roughly 15% were seen once. Stated time point: newly diagnosed GD, antithyroid drugs for less than 3 months. The TCR library was made from RNA that had been extracted from PBMCs in TRIzol. This sample also belongs to another study, concerning T cells in Graves' hyperthyroidism and ophthalmopathy.

Sequenced here: peripheral blood mononuclear cells (PBMCs), sampled at new diagnosis, from a patient treated with antithyroid drugs. The source of these receptors is a woman aged 18-29 years with Graves disease.

This clonotype was found many times. The chain couples TRBV25-1 to TRBJ2-5; D unclear. CDR3 length equals 15 residues. The germline CDR1 and CDR2 sequences are MGHDK and SYGVNS. V lost 0 bases, J lost 1 base, and 9 bases lay in between. The CDR3 DNA reads as TGTGCCAGCAGTGAATATGAGCAGACCCAAGAGACCCAGTACTTC. Encoded protein: CASSEYEQTQETQYF.

This clonotype was picked up many times. This sequence joins TRBV12-3 or TRBV12-4 and TRBJ1-1; D uncertain. V was cut by 4 bases and J by 2 bases, with 11 bases left in between. The CDR3 loop spans 14 amino acids. CDR3 protein: CASSSRTRNTEAFF. The DNA for the CDR3 is TGTGCCAGCAGTTCCAGGACCCGAAACACTGAAGCTTTCTTT.

This rearrangement joins TRBV10-3 to TRBJ2-7; the D gene is possibly TRBD2 (6 bases). Trimming cost V 2 bases and J 5 bases, with 7 bases left between them. CDR1 ENHRY and CDR2 SYGVKD come from the germline V gene. The CDR3 sequence is 12 residues long. The chain's CDR3 is CAISEGGNEQYF. The CDR3 coding sequence is TGTGCCATCAGTGAGGGGGGGAACGAGCAGTACTTC.

Concerning this clonotype itself: This may arise from a read error, as a much more abundant clone is one base away. The missing conserved phenylalanine or tryptophan at the end of this CDR3 makes a read error likely. The chain is built from TRBV6-1 and TRBJ1-1; the D is unclear. V gave up 2 bases and J gave up 3 bases, with 10 bases separating them. The CDR3 is 14 residues long. The germline V gene encodes CDR1 MNHNS and CDR2 SASEGT. The CDR3 DNA is TGTGCCAGCAGTGAACATCACCGGGACACTGAAGCTTTCCTT. It translates to CASSEHHRDTEAFL.

This clonotype has a count of ten or more. The chain employs TRBV7-9 and TRBJ2-1; TRBD1 matches at 7 bases. Per germline, CDR1 SEHNR and CDR2 FQNEAQ (reference sequence). The CDR3 runs 14 residues. V dropped 5 bases and J dropped 3; count of bases not matched to a gene: 4. CDR3: CASSPRDSYNEQFF. CDR3 in DNA: TGTGCCAGCAGCCCACGGGACAGCTACAATGAGCAGTTCTTC.

This clonotype was picked up a small number of times. The J gene is TRBJ1-6, the V gene TRBV28; D call uncertain. This CDR3 region has 13 residues. Germline V gives CDR1 MDHEN, CDR2 SYDVKM. Trimming stripped 10 bases from V and 0 bases from J, with 7 bases between. The CDR3 nucleotides read TGTGCCACGACGAGCTCCTATAATTCACCCCTCCACTTT. Translation: CATTSSYNSPLHF.

This clonotype was recorded at least ten times. The chain recombines TRBV12-3 or TRBV12-4 with TRBJ1-5; tentatively, D is TRBD1 (5 bases). Trimming cost V 6 bases and J 3 bases, with 15 bases left between them. CDR3 size: 15 residues. The CDR3 nucleotides are TGTGCCAGCAGGATAGGGGTGAGCGCCAATCAGCCCCAGCATTTT. Protein product: CASRIGVSANQPQHF.

In its sample, this clonotype was seen many times. The V gene is TRBV5-1, the J gene TRBJ2-5; 7 nucleotides agree with TRBD2. The CDR3 spans 15 residues. Trimming took 3 bases from V and 4 from J; bases not matched to a gene: 9. CDR1 and CDR2 from the germline V gene are SGHRS and YFSETQ. The CDR3 here is CASSSITREGETQYF. CDR3 nucleotide sequence: TGCGCCAGCAGCTCGATAACGAGGGAGGGAGAGACCCAGTACTTC.

The CDR3 region has the DNA TGTGCCAGCAGTTTCCAGAAAGAGACCTTGTATGGCTACACCTTC. This codes for CASSFQKETLYGYTF. The chain recombines TRBV6-5 with TRBJ1-2; D not certain. CDR3 length: 15 residues. V was trimmed by 4 bases and J by 5 bases, leaving 17 bases between them. Germline V CDR1 and CDR2: MNHEY, SVGAGI.

This clonotype was counted between two and nine times. V gene TRBV19 combines with J gene TRBJ1-1; D uncertain. The CDR3 length is 15 residues. Germline CDR1 is LNHDA and CDR2 is SQIVND (reference sequence). Deletions cut 5 bases from V and 5 bases from J, with 18 bases between. The CDR3 protein is CASSPAVGGSTEAFF. As DNA, the CDR3 is TGTGCCAGTAGTCCCGCGGTGGGTGGAAGTACTGAAGCTTTCTTT. The full variable domain, its missing parts supplied by reference TRBV19 and TRBJ1-1, is DGGITQSPKYLFRKEGQNVTLSCEQNLNHDAMYWYRQDPGQGLRLIYYSQIVNDFQKGDIAEGYSVSREKKESFPLTVTSAQKNPTAFYLCASSPAVGGSTEAFFGQGTRLTVV.

This clonotype has at least ten counts. The chain combines TRBV6-1 with TRBJ2-1, with D possibly matching TRBD1 (6 bases). In germline, CDR1 is MNHNS, CDR2 SASEGT. The CDR3 runs to 13 residues. V shed 6 bases and J shed 8 bases, with 14 bases lying between them. The CDR3 nucleotides are TGTGCCAGCAGACCCGGGACATCGGATGAGCAGTTCTTC. It is translated as CASRPGTSDEQFF.

This clonotype was recorded many times. The J gene is TRBJ1-2, the V gene TRBV14, with 8 nucleotides matching TRBD1. Per the germline V gene, CDR1 is SGHDN and CDR2 is FVKESK. This CDR3 has 14 amino acids. After removal of 4 bases from V and 6 bases from J, the junction contained 7 bases not matched to a gene. DNA of the CDR3: TGTGCCAGCAGCCCAGACAGGGGCAGCGATGGCTACACCTTC. This encodes CASSPDRGSDGYTF.

This chain uses TRBV10-3 with TRBJ1-5; the D gene is possibly TRBD1 (5 bases). Trimming shortened V by 1 base and J by 1 base, and 8 bases separated the two germline ends. The CDR3 runs 15 residues. Per germline, CDR1 ENHRY and CDR2 SYGVKD. The CDR3 spells CAISEFRESNQPQHF. Written as DNA, the CDR3 is TGTGCCATCAGTGAGTTCAGGGAAAGCAATCAGCCCCAGCATTTT.

Regarding this clonotype: It is likely a read error: a sequence one base away is far more abundant. The chain couples TRBV11-2 to TRBJ2-5, with a tentative D call TRBD2 (6 bases). The V and J ends lost 5 bases and 5 bases respectively, with 18 bases between them. Looked up from germline, CDR1 is SGHAT and CDR2 is FQNNGV. This CDR3 region has 15 residues. CDR3 region: CASSQDAGQSETQYF. The DNA of the CDR3 is TGTGCCAGCAGCCAAGATGCGGGGCAAAGTGAGACCCAGTACTTC.

This chain joins TRBV27 and TRBJ1-1, with 9 positions matching TRBD1. CDR3 length: 16 amino acids. The germline V gene has CDR1 MNHEY and CDR2 SMNVEV (reference sequence). Unmatched junction bases numbered 8, after V lost 5 bases and J lost 1 base. The CDR3 DNA is TGTGCCAGCAGTCCGATAACAGGGGGCGCGAACACTGAAGCTTTCTTT. Its translation is CASSPITGGANTEAFF.

This clonotype was found many times. The rearrangement uses TRBV20-1 and TRBJ2-7; D tentatively fits TRBD1 or TRBD2 (5 bases each). V was clipped by 4 bases and J by 4 bases, with 11 bases between them. The CDR3 length is 12 residues. In germline, CDR1 is DFQATT, CDR2 SNEGSKA (reference sequence). CDR3 region: CSAKGDDYEQYF. As DNA, the CDR3 is TGCAGTGCTAAAGGGGACGATTACGAGCAGTACTTC.

The sample holds many counts of this clonotype. V gene TRBV7-9 combines with J gene TRBJ2-5; 8 bases agree with TRBD2. This CDR3 has 16 amino acids. Germline trimming cut 4 bases from V and 2 bases from J; bases unmatched to any gene: 9. Germline CDR1 is SEHNR and CDR2 is FQNEAQ (reference sequence). The CDR3 is CASSSFSGGGQETQYF. The DNA for the CDR3 is TGTGCCAGCAGCTCGTTCAGCGGGGGTGGACAAGAGACCCAGTACTTC.

The table lists this clonotype with many counts. V gene TRBV11-2 combines with J gene TRBJ2-3; no clear D gene. CDR1 SGHAT and CDR2 FQNNGV come from the germline V gene. There are 16 residues in the CDR3. Trimming removed 1 base at V and 0 bases at J, with 11 bases between. The CDR3 here is CASSLAFRSSTDTQYF. In DNA form, the CDR3 reads TGTGCCAGCAGCTTAGCGTTCAGGAGTAGCACAGATACGCAGTATTTT.

This clonotype came up a few times. V is TRBV6-2 or TRBV6-3 and J is TRBJ2-5; D is perhaps TRBD1 or TRBD2 (5 bases each). Germline CDR1 and CDR2: MNHEY and SVGEGT. V lost 5 bases, J lost 1 base, and 11 bases lay in between. The CDR3 contains 14 residues. CDR3 amino acids: CASSEWGTQETQYF. The CDR3 nucleotides are TGTGCCAGCAGTGAATGGGGGACCCAAGAGACCCAGTACTTC.

In this sample, this clonotype turned up many times. J is TRBJ2-5 and V is TRBV2; weak D call: TRBD2 (5 bases). CDR3 length equals 13 residues. The germline V gene has CDR1 SNHLY and CDR2 FYNNEI. Trimming pared 5 bases from V and 2 bases from J, leaving 9 bases between. CDR3 nucleotides: TGTGCCAGCAGTCGAGCGGAACAAGAGACCCAGTACTTC. Encoded protein: CASSRAEQETQYF.

This clonotype was seen at least ten times. The CDR3 DNA follows: TGCAGTGCTTCAAGGGGACTAGCGGGGTACGAGCAGTACTTC. It translates to CSASRGLAGYEQYF. The chain links TRBV20-1 to TRBJ2-7; 13 positions match TRBD2. The CDR3 sequence is 14 residues long. Looked up from germline, CDR1 is DFQATT and CDR2 is SNEGSKA (reference sequence). V was clipped by 5 bases and J by 4 bases; unmatched bases: 5.

Only a few counts were recorded for this clonotype. This chain joins TRBV5-1 and TRBJ1-2; D ambiguous. The CDR3 totals 14 residues. Trimming stripped 0 bases from V and 2 bases from J, with 8 bases between. CDR1 is SGHRS and CDR2 is YFSETQ in the germline V gene. The CDR3 DNA sequence: TGCGCCAGCAGCTTGGAGGGCAGCAACTATGGCTACACCTTC. The encoded protein is CASSLEGSNYGYTF. The variable domain in full, completed from reference TRBV5-1 and TRBJ1-2, reads KAGVTQTPRYLIKTRGQQVTLSCSPISGHRSVSWYQQTPGQGLQFLFEYFSETQRNKGNFPGRFSGRQFSNSRSEMNVSTLELGDSALYLCASSLEGSNYGYTFGSGTRLTVV.